This T cell receptor beta chain was identified in a study of blood T cell repertoires in COVID-19. Participants came from roughly 23 US areas, aged about 18 to 100 years. The CDR3 loop spans 15 amino acids. The junction had 5 bases not matched to a gene; V was cut back by 3 bases and J by 4 bases. CDR1 SGHTA and CDR2 FQGNSA come from the germline V gene. Repertoires were generated with immunoSEQ multiplex PCR, while TCRdb's copy carries only in-frame clones and drops some. The sample lists approximately 140,000 clones, 84% occurring once. The source is a woman aged 45-65 years with acute COVID-19. The chain combines TRBV7-2 with TRBJ2-5; 10 bases align to TRBD1. The sequenced sample was PBMCs or T cells enriched from blood (not recorded which). CDR3 residues: CASSLRQGALETQYF. The CDR3 nucleotides are TGTGCCAGCAGCTTGAGACAGGGGGCTTTAGAGACCCAGTACTTC.